The T cell receptor beta chain described here comes from a study of Ad26.COV2.S vaccination and SARS-CoV-2 variants. Trimming pared 1 base from V and 3 bases from J, leaving 9 bases between. The length of the CDR3 is 15 residues. Germline V gene lookup returns CDR1 SGHVS and CDR2 FQNEAQ. Details on this clone: The antigen is undetermined.

Sample treatment: roughly 18 received Ad26.COV2.S at low or high dose, single or two shots; roughly 5 received placebo; per-sample allocation not given. Following the first vaccine or placebo injection, samples were taken on day 63. The individual, an adult aged 18-55 years, was a donor in Boston. Overall study findings and caveats: Responses of T cells in total may have been underestimated by the TCR breadth and depth analyses. Recipients of vaccine and of placebo showed similar breadth of their non-spike TCR repertoires.

Method: immunoSEQ multiplex PCR; TCRdb's copy keeps in-frame clones and lacks some. Of 430,000 or so clones detected, approximately 89% appear once; the ten largest clones hold around 2.5%. The clonotype originates from a person between 18 and 65 years old who received the Ad26.COV2.S COVID-19 vaccine or a placebo. The J gene is TRBJ2-2, the V gene TRBV7-8, with D maybe TRBD1 (5 bases). Sequenced here: peripheral blood, sampled in a trial of Ad26.COV2.S vaccine versus placebo. In DNA form, the CDR3 reads TGTGCCAGCAGCTTAGGCAGGGATTACACCGGGGAGCTGTTTTTT. The encoded protein is CASSLGRDYTGELFF. The complete variable domain, with remaining parts taken from reference TRBV7-8 and TRBJ2-2, reads GAGVSQSPRYKVAKRGQDVALRCDPISGHVSLFWYQQALGQGPEFLTYFQNEAQLDKSGLPSDRFFAERPEGSVSTLKIQRTQQEDSAVYLCASSLGRDYTGELFFGEGSRLTVL.